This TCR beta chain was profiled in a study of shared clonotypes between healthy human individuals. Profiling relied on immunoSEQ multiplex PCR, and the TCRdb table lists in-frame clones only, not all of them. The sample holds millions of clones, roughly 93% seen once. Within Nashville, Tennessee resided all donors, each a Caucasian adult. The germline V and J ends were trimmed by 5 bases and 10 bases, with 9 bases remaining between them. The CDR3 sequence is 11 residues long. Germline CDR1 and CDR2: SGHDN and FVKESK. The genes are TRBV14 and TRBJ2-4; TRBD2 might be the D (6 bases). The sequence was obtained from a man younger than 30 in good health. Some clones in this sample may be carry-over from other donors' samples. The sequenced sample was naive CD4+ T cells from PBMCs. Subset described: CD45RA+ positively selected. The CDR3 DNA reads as TGTGCCAGCAGCGGGGGGTCTATTCAGTACTTC. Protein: CASSGGSIQYF.